This T cell receptor (beta chain) was identified in a study of shared clonotypes between healthy human individuals. The repertoire was sequenced with immunoSEQ multiplex PCR; TCRdb's copy has only in-frame clones and lacks some. The sample yields approximately 500,000 clones, 90% to 97% seen once. Germline trimming cut 7 bases from V and 5 bases from J; bases unmatched to any gene: 12. CDR1 and CDR2 from the germline V gene are MDHEN and SYDVKM. CDR3 length: 15 residues. This clonotype originated in a woman in her thirties in good health. The chain uses TRBV28 and TRBJ2-7; 9 positions agree with TRBD1. The source material was naive CD4+ T cells sorted from blood. Sample subset: CD45RA+ positively selected. Here the CDR3 reads CASIKGGTGLHEQYF. CDR3 DNA sequence: TGTGCCAGCATCAAAGGGGGGACAGGGCTCCACGAGCAGTACTTC.